A single sample gave rise to the 10 T cell receptor beta chains below, sequenced in a study of molecular identifiers for immune sequencing clone quantification. TCRdb called the PCR reads again in MiXCR, with one record for every CDR3 protein. The sample includes fewer than 100,000 distinct CDR3 sequences, around 23% of them seen just once. Specimen: naive CD8+ T cells from blood, with Jurkat cell RNA spiked in. The subset here: FACS-sorted CD8+CD4-CCR7+CD45RA+ naive T cells. The source of these receptors is a human donor in good health. Some libraries in this study had Jurkat cell RNA spiked in.

The chain carries TRBV6-2 or TRBV6-3 and TRBJ1-1; D uncertain. CDR1 is MNHEY and CDR2 is SVGEGT in the germline V gene. The CDR3 has 14 amino acids. V gave up 2 bases and J gave up 6 bases, with 13 bases separating them. CDR3 bases: TGTGCCAGCAGTTACGACGGCGGAGACTCTGAAGCTTTCTTT. It specifies CASSYDGGDSEAFF.

This clonotype was seen a few times. The V and J genes are TRBV19 and TRBJ2-3; no reliable D call. The V gene's germline CDR1 is LNHDA and CDR2 SQIVND (reference sequence). V lost 3 bases, J lost 1 base, and 8 bases lay in between. The CDR3 totals 14 residues. As DNA, the CDR3 is TGTGCCAGTAGTATTGATAGTGGCACAGATACGCAGTATTTT. Encoded protein: CASSIDSGTDTQYF.

In this sample, this clonotype turned up a few times. The J gene is TRBJ2-7, the V gene TRBV29-1, with D unresolved. Deletions cut 8 bases from V and 2 bases from J, with 13 bases between. Germline-derived CDR1 and CDR2 are SQVTM and ANQGSEA. The CDR3 loop spans 12 amino acids. CDR3 region: CSTIDATYEQYF. The CDR3 DNA reads as TGCAGCACTATAGACGCAACCTACGAGCAGTACTTC.

This clonotype was observed at least ten times. The V call is TRBV7-9, the J call TRBJ1-2; unclear D gene. The V end was cut by 5 bases, the J end by 0 bases, with 13 bases between. The germline gives CDR1 SEHNR, CDR2 FQNEAQ (reference sequence). The CDR3 is 15 amino acids. CDR3: CASSPLQITNYGYTF. The CDR3 DNA is TGTGCCAGCAGCCCCTTACAGATTACTAACTATGGCTACACCTTC.

This clonotype was recorded many times. The CDR3 here is CSVEGRSSGGSYEQYF. Written as DNA, the CDR3 is TGCAGCGTTGAAGGTAGATCTAGCGGGGGGTCCTACGAGCAGTACTTC. The chain links TRBV29-1 to TRBJ2-7, with TRBD2 identical over 11 bases. The CDR3 totals 16 residues. Trimming removed 1 base from V and 1 base from J; junction bases left unmatched: 6. CDR1 and CDR2 from the germline V gene are SQVTM and ANQGSEA.

This clonotype was recorded at least ten times. The chain uses TRBV7-9 and TRBJ2-7, with no clear D. Trimming took off 2 bases at V and 4 bases at J, with 6 bases between the two ends. Germline CDR1 and CDR2: SEHNR and FQNEAQ (reference sequence). The CDR3 runs to 12 residues. The CDR3: CASSLTTYEQYF. The CDR3 region has the DNA TGTGCCAGCAGCTTAACGACATACGAGCAGTACTTC.

The table lists this clonotype with many counts. V gene TRBV5-6 combines with J gene TRBJ1-1, with TRBD1 matching over 12 bases. With 6 bases clipped from V and 0 bases from J, the junction kept 12 bases outside the gene matches. CDR1 is SGHDT and CDR2 is YYEEEE in the germline V gene. The CDR3 contains 18 residues. The CDR3 nucleotides read TGTGCCAGCACCCGAAGGGACAGGGGGCATCGGATGAACACTGAAGCTTTCTTT. It translates to CASTRRDRGHRMNTEAFF.

Many counts were recorded for this clonotype. V usage is TRBV11-2 and J usage is TRBJ2-5; 8 positions match TRBD1. CDR1 is SGHAT and CDR2 is FQNNGV in the germline V gene. Germline trimming cut 5 bases from V and 2 bases from J; bases unmatched to any gene: 7. The CDR3 covers 15 residues. CDR3 in amino acids: CASSRAGGPQETQYF. CDR3 in DNA: TGTGCCAGCAGCCGGGCAGGGGGCCCGCAAGAGACCCAGTACTTC.

V gene TRBV12-3 or TRBV12-4 combines with J gene TRBJ2-7; 10 nucleotides agree with TRBD2. V dropped 3 bases and J dropped 4; count of bases not matched to a gene: 6. The CDR3 covers 15 residues. Here the CDR3 reads CASSFLAGAVYEQYF. The CDR3 coding sequence is TGTGCCAGCAGTTTTCTAGCGGGAGCAGTATACGAGCAGTACTTC.

The chain uses TRBV6-6 and TRBJ1-2; no reliable D call. Deletions cut 0 bases from V and 8 bases from J, with 7 bases between. The germline gives CDR1 MNHNY, CDR2 SVGAGI (reference sequence). The CDR3 sequence is 12 residues long. CDR3 bases: TGTGCCAGCAGTTACTCTAGAACGGGCTACACCTTC. It yields the protein CASSYSRTGYTF.